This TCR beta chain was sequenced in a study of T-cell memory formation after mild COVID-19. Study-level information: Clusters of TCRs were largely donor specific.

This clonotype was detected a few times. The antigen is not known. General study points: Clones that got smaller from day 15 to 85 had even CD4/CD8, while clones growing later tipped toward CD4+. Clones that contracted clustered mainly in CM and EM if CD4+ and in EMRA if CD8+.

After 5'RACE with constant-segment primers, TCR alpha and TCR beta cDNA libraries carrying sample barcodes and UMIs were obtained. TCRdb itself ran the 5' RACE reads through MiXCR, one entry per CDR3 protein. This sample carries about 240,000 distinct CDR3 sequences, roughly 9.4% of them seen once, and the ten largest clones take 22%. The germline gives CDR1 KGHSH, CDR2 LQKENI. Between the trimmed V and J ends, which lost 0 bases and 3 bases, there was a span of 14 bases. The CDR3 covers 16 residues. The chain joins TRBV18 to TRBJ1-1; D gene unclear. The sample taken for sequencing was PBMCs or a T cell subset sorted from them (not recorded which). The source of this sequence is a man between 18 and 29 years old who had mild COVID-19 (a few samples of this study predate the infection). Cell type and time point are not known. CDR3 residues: CASSPPSRVEYTEAFF. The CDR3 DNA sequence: TGTGCCAGCTCACCACCATCAAGGGTGGAGTACACTGAAGCTTTCTTT.